This T cell receptor beta chain was observed in a study of long-term antiretroviral therapy in people with HIV. V was cut by 0 bases and J by 8 bases, with 11 bases left in between. The germline gives CDR1 SGHRS, CDR2 YFSETQ. The CDR3 consists of 13 residues. A v3.0 immunoSEQ assay was performed at survey level. The assay was immunoSEQ multiplex PCR, and TCRdb's table has in-frame clones only and misses some. The sample consists of about 29,000 clones, about 88% of them appearing once. Points on this clone: The antigen remains unidentified.

Study results and caveats: Blood draws took place between the mid-2000s and the late 2010s and possibly involved older ART regimens.

J is TRBJ1-2 and V is TRBV5-1; a possible D gene is TRBD1 (6 bases). The clonotype was recovered from a man in his fifties with HIV. The sequencing here drew on unsorted PBMCs, taken about 5 years before starting antiretroviral therapy. In DNA, the CDR3 is TGCGCCAGCAGCTTGGAGGGGGGACGGGGCTACACCTTC. It encodes CASSLEGGRGYTF.